This T cell receptor beta chain was obtained from a study of blood T cell repertoires in COVID-19. Across the study: Sites across the United States, Italy and Spain contributed samples from acute and convalescent COVID-19.

Unmatched junction bases numbered 5, after V lost 2 bases and J lost 3 bases. Per the germline V gene, CDR1 is KGHSH and CDR2 is LQKENI. This CDR3 comprises 15 residues. In the original workflow: Nucleated cell number was recorded as an estimate derived from reference gene primer amplification. Profiling relied on immunoSEQ multiplex PCR, and the TCRdb table lists in-frame clones only, not all of them. V, J and clone size are those of that table, while D and trimming were read from the DNA. The sample contains more than 200,000 clones, roughly 87% of which appear only once. Cohorts were assigned according to the clinical history that participants reported.

The clonotype comes from a man aged 25-45 years in a cohort exposed to, infected with or recovered from COVID-19 (not recorded which). What was sequenced was PBMCs or T cells enriched from blood (not recorded which). This rearrangement joins TRBV18 to TRBJ2-7; 9 nucleotides line up with TRBD1. The CDR3 here is CASSPGLDRGYEQYF. CDR3 nucleotide sequence: TGTGCCAGCTCACCAGGGCTGGACAGGGGCTACGAGCAGTACTTC. Looking up the rest from reference TRBV18 and TRBJ2-7 gives the full variable domain: NAGVMQNPRHLVRRRGQEARLRCSPMKGHSHVYWYRQLPEEGLKFMVYLQKENIIDESGMPKERFSAEFPKEGPSILRIQQVVRGDSAAYFCASSPGLDRGYEQYFGPGTRLTVT.